This entry lists 21 T cell receptor beta chains sequenced from one sample in a study of T-cell memory formation after mild COVID-19. Using its own MiXCR run on the 5' RACE reads, TCRdb lists one record per CDR3 protein. Altogether under 400,000 distinct CDR3 sequences are present, around 28% being singletons, with the ten largest covering 13%. Input material: PBMCs or a T cell subset sorted from them (not recorded which). The receptors shown here come from an adult woman who had mild COVID-19 (a few samples of this study predate the infection). Cell type and time point are not known.

This clonotype was counted at least ten times. This chain joins TRBV10-3 and TRBJ1-3, with D perhaps matching TRBD1 (6 bases). From germline, CDR1 is ENHRY and CDR2 SYGVKD. The CDR3 contains 13 residues. V lost 6 bases and J lost 0, with 6 bases in between. CDR3 in DNA: TGTGCCATCAGGGACAGCTCTGGAAACACCATATATTTT. Translation: CAIRDSSGNTIYF.

The V gene is TRBV27, the J gene TRBJ2-7, with 7 bases lining up with TRBD1. Germline loops: CDR1 MNHEY, CDR2 SMNVEV (reference sequence). V lost 8 bases, J lost 6 bases, and 13 bases stayed unmatched. The CDR3 covers 14 residues. CDR3 nucleotide sequence: TGTGCCAGCCGTAAACCCGGGACAGCAGTCGAGCAGTACTTC. It encodes CASRKPGTAVEQYF.

V is TRBV21-1 and J is TRBJ2-7; the table gives TRBD2 as D, unverified against the DNA. TRBV21-1 is flagged as a pseudogene. The CDR3 extends over 15 amino acids. The CDR3 DNA sequence: TGTGCCAGCAGCAACCGGCCAGGGCCGTCCTACGAGCAGTACTTC. It codes for CASSNRPGPSYEQYF.

CDR3 nucleotide sequence: TGTGCCAGCAGCCTACAGGTTCGCACAGATACGCAGTATTTT. Amino acids: CASSLQVRTDTQYF. V gene TRBV9 combines with J gene TRBJ2-3; a weak D match, TRBD1 (5 bases). V was trimmed by 4 bases and J by 1 base, leaving 10 bases between them. Germline CDR1 SGDLS, CDR2 YYNGEE. CDR3 length: 14 amino acids.

CDR3 sequence reads: CASSFKSYNEKLFF. CDR3 nucleotide sequence: TGTGCCAGCAGTTTCAAGAGTTATAATGAAAAACTGTTTTTT. The chain is built from TRBV27 and TRBJ1-4; unclear D gene. V lost 3 bases and J 4 bases, leaving 9 bases between the germline ends. The CDR3 runs to 14 residues. The germline CDR1 and CDR2 sequences are MNHEY and SMNVEV (reference sequence).

This clonotype was recorded a few times. The chain employs TRBV15 and TRBJ1-2; possible D gene TRBD1, 5 bases. Germline assignment: CDR1 LNHNV and CDR2 YYDKDF (reference sequence). CDR3 size: 16 residues. V lost 2 bases and J lost 4, with 17 bases in between. CDR3 in DNA: TGTGCCACCAGCAGACCGCTGCAGGGTGGACGCTATGGCTACACCTTC. Its protein product is CATSRPLQGGRYGYTF. Full variable domain (missing parts from reference TRBV15 and TRBJ1-2): DAMVIQNPRYQVTQFGKPVTLSCSQTLNHNVMYWYQQKSSQAPKLLFHYYDKDFNNEADTPDNFQSRRPNTSFCFLDIRSPGLGDTAMYLCATSRPLQGGRYGYTFGSGTRLTVV.

This clonotype was counted between two and nine times. The chain combines TRBV5-6 with TRBJ2-1, with 9 positions matching TRBD1. V trimming: 0 bases; J trimming: 10 bases; junction bases outside the gene matches: 5. CDR1 and CDR2 from the germline V gene are SGHDT and YYEEEE. This CDR3 is built from 14 residues. CDR3 loop: CASSLGQGEREQFF. The CDR3 coding sequence is TGTGCCAGCAGCTTGGGACAGGGGGAACGAGAGCAGTTCTTC.

The sample holds a few counts of this clonotype. This chain connects TRBV5-1 to TRBJ2-1; D not resolved. Between the trimmed V and J ends, which lost 1 base and 5 bases, there was a span of 4 bases. CDR3 length equals 12 residues. Germline CDR1 and CDR2: SGHRS and YFSETQ. CDR3 nucleotide sequence: TGCGCCAGCAGCTTGAATAACAATGAGCAGTTCTTC. The encoded protein is CASSLNNNEQFF.

This clonotype was counted ten times or more. This chain uses TRBV6-5 with TRBJ1-1, with no clear D. Trimming left V 2 bases short and J 0 bases short, with 13 bases between. Germline CDR1 and CDR2: MNHEY and SVGAGI. The CDR3 consists of 16 residues. CDR3 in DNA: TGTGCCAGCAGTTACGGGAGTGGGATCGTGAACACTGAAGCTTTCTTT. It translates to CASSYGSGIVNTEAFF.

V and J are TRBV12-3 or TRBV12-4 and TRBJ1-5; the D is unclear. The V end was cut by 6 bases, the J end by 9 bases, with 15 bases between. This CDR3 has 13 amino acids. CDR3 coding DNA: TGTGCCAGCAGCCAGGACTTACCCCTGCCCCAGCATTTT. Amino acids: CASSQDLPLPQHF.

V and J are TRBV5-1 and TRBJ2-3; TRBD1 matches at 9 bases. CDR1 SGHRS and CDR2 YFSETQ come from the germline V gene. The CDR3 contains 14 residues. V shed 6 bases and J 3 bases; nucleotides not matched to a gene: 5. The CDR3 DNA reads as TGCGCCAGCACCCCCGGACAGGGGACAGATACGCAGTATTTT. Encoded protein: CASTPGQGTDTQYF. The complete variable domain, with remaining parts taken from reference TRBV5-1 and TRBJ2-3, reads KAGVTQTPRYLIKTRGQQVTLSCSPISGHRSVSWYQQTPGQGLQFLFEYFSETQRNKGNFPGRFSGRQFSNSRSEMNVSTLELGDSALYLCASTPGQGTDTQYFGPGTRLTVL.

The CDR3 region is CASSFRDSAIHEQFF. As DNA, the CDR3 is TGTGCCAGCAGCTTCCGGGACTCAGCAATCCATGAGCAGTTCTTC. The chain links TRBV7-9 to TRBJ2-1; the D gene is possibly TRBD2 (6 bases). Looked up from germline, CDR1 is SEHNR and CDR2 is FQNEAQ (reference sequence). Trimming took 3 bases from V and 8 from J, leaving 17 bases between them. This CDR3 is 15 amino acids long.

This rearrangement joins TRBV29-1 to TRBJ2-3; D uncertain. The CDR3 has 15 amino acids. V was clipped by 4 bases and J by 2 bases, with 16 bases between them. The germline CDR1 and CDR2 sequences are SQVTM and ANQGSEA. CDR3 region: CSVVSLTATTDTQYF. CDR3 nucleotide sequence: TGCAGCGTTGTTTCCTTGACGGCCACCACAGATACGCAGTATTTT.

The chain couples TRBV18 to TRBJ1-4; unclear D gene. The germline V and J ends were trimmed by 3 bases and 7 bases, with 9 bases remaining between them. The CDR3 consists of 13 residues. Germline CDR1 reads KGHSH; CDR2 reads LQKENI. The CDR3, as DNA: TGTGCCAGCTCACCGGGGTTAAGTGAAAAACTGTTTTTT. This encodes CASSPGLSEKLFF.

The chain uses TRBV29-1 and TRBJ2-2; D unresolved. This CDR3 has 14 amino acids. The V end lost 4 bases, the J end lost 0 bases, and 9 bases lay between the germline ends. Germline V gene data show CDR1 as SQVTM and CDR2 as ANQGSEA. DNA of the CDR3: TGCAGCGTTGGGGTCGCGACGAACACCGGGGAGCTGTTTTTT. As protein: CSVGVATNTGELFF.

This clonotype was recorded at least ten times. The chain uses TRBV12-3 or TRBV12-4 and TRBJ2-7; TRBD2 matches 13 bases. Trimming removed 7 bases from V and 7 bases from J; junction bases left unmatched: 10. The CDR3 has 15 amino acids. The CDR3 spells CASNPGLAGVKEQYF. The CDR3 DNA sequence: TGTGCCAGCAATCCCGGACTAGCGGGAGTAAAAGAGCAGTACTTC.

This clonotype was counted a few times. The chain carries TRBV7-9 and TRBJ2-1; D ambiguous. The germline CDR1 and CDR2 sequences are SEHNR and FQNEAQ (reference sequence). This CDR3 has 14 amino acids. Trimming shortened V by 5 bases and J by 4 bases, and 12 bases separated the two germline ends. CDR3 sequence (DNA): TGTGCCAGCAGCCCCTCTCTAGTATACAATGAGCAGTTCTTC. This codes for CASSPSLVYNEQFF.

The chain has TRBV20-1 and TRBJ2-1; 11 bases match TRBD1. V lost 5 bases, J lost 7 bases, and 7 bases stayed unmatched. Looked up from germline, CDR1 is DFQATT and CDR2 is SNEGSKA (reference sequence). This CDR3 is 14 amino acids long. Written as DNA, the CDR3 is TGCAGTGCTCGGGACAGGGGGAAGTGGAATGAGCAGTTCTTC. Translated: CSARDRGKWNEQFF.

This clonotype showed up just a few times. J is TRBJ1-3 and V is TRBV5-1; maybe TRBD1 (6 bases). The CDR3 spans 16 residues. V lost 0 bases and J 2 bases, leaving 12 bases between the germline ends. Germline CDR1 is SGHRS and CDR2 is YFSETQ. CDR3 bases: TGCGCCAGCAGCTTGGCTGGGGGCAGCGCTGGAAACACCATATATTTT. Translation gives CASSLAGGSAGNTIYF.

In this sample, this clonotype turned up once. The rearrangement joins TRBV24-1 to TRBJ1-2; D is ambiguous. V lost 4 bases and J 4 bases, leaving 9 bases between the germline ends. The length of the CDR3 is 13 residues. Germline loops: CDR1 KGHDR, CDR2 SFDVKD. The CDR3 is CATSESGFYGYTF. The DNA of the CDR3 is TGTGCCACCAGTGAATCGGGATTCTATGGCTACACCTTC.

The DNA for the CDR3 is TGTGCCACCAGCAGAGTCCGGGACAGCACCTACGAGCAGTACTTC. Its translation is CATSRVRDSTYEQYF. The chain links TRBV15 to TRBJ2-7; 7 bases fit TRBD1. V dropped 1 base and J dropped 2; count of bases not matched to a gene: 5. The CDR3 is made up of 15 amino acids. CDR1 and CDR2 (germline): LNHNV, YYDKDF (reference sequence). The whole variable domain, remainder taken from reference TRBV15 and TRBJ2-7, is DAMVIQNPRYQVTQFGKPVTLSCSQTLNHNVMYWYQQKSSQAPKLLFHYYDKDFNNEADTPDNFQSRRPNTSFCFLDIRSPGLGDTAMYLCATSRVRDSTYEQYFGPGTRLTVT.